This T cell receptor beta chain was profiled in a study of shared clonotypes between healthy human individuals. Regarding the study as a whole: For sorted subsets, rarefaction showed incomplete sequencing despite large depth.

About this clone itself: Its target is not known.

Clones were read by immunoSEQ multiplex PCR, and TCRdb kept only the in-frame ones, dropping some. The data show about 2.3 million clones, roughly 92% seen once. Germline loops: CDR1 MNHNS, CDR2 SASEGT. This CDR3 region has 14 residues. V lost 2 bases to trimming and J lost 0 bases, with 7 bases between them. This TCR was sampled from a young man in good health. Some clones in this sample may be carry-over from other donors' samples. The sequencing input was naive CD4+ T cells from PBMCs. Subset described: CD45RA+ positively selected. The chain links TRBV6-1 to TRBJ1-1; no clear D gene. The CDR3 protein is CASSESILNTEAFF. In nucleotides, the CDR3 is TGTGCCAGCAGTGAAAGCATCCTGAACACTGAAGCTTTCTTT.